This T cell receptor beta chain came from a study of preoperative IRX-2 immunotherapy in early breast cancer. Stated treatment: preoperative locoregional IRX-2 cytokine immunotherapy. Samples came from a phase Ib trial of preoperative locoregional IRX-2 cytokine immunotherapy. Germline lookup yields CDR1 MRHNA and CDR2 SNTAGT. Trimming cost V 10 bases and J 9 bases, with 16 bases left between them. The length of the CDR3 is 12 residues. Generated by immunoSEQ multiplex PCR, the TCRdb table keeps only in-frame clones and is missing some. The sample consists of roughly 93,000 clones, around 86% of them appearing once.

The V gene is TRBV6-4, the J gene TRBJ1-5; TRBD1 might be the D (6 bases). This material consisted of tumor tissue, taken after IRX-2 immunotherapy. This sequence was found in a human donor with breast cancer. CDR3 sequence (DNA): TGTGCCATAGGAAGGGGACAATCGCCCCAGCATTTT. Its translation is CAIGRGQSPQHF.